The 3 T cell receptor beta chains below were found in one sample sequenced in a study of patients and donors after allogeneic stem cell transplantation. TCRdb reprocessed the RT-PCR reads via MiXCR and lists one record per CDR3 protein. The repertoire holds about a million distinct CDR3 sequences, with under 20% as singletons. The sample comprised blood, either unsorted or a sorted T cell fraction (not recorded which). The receptors were sampled from a human donor who was either an allogeneic HSCT recipient or a stem cell or donor lymphocyte infusion donor (not recorded which). It is not recorded whose cells these are; they may come from a transplant donor.

The chain couples TRBV27 to TRBJ1-4; D possibly corresponds to TRBD1 (5 bases). The CDR3 spans 15 residues. Per germline, CDR1 MNHEY and CDR2 SMNVEV (reference sequence). Trimming cost V 5 bases and J 4 bases, with 14 bases left between them. The CDR3, as DNA: TGTGCCAGCAGTCCGTGGGGACGGAATAATGAAAAACTGTTTTTT. This codes for CASSPWGRNNEKLFF.

This chain connects TRBV5-1 to TRBJ2-1; 7 bases are a match to TRBD2. Looked up from germline, CDR1 is SGHRS and CDR2 is YFSETQ. This CDR3 has 14 amino acids. Trimming removed 2 bases from V and 7 bases from J; junction bases left unmatched: 6. CDR3 in DNA: TGCGCCAGCAGCTTATCAAGCGGGATGAATGAGCAGTTCTTC. This encodes CASSLSSGMNEQFF.

The chain carries TRBV15 and TRBJ1-6; TRBD1 matches at 7 bases. Germline V lookup: CDR1 LNHNV, CDR2 YYDKDF (reference sequence). This CDR3 contains 15 residues. The trim removed 3 bases at V and 7 bases at J, leaving 6 bases unmatched. CDR3 bases: TGTGCCACCAGCAGTGGAGACAGGGCAAATTCACCCCTCCACTTT. Residues: CATSSGDRANSPLHF.